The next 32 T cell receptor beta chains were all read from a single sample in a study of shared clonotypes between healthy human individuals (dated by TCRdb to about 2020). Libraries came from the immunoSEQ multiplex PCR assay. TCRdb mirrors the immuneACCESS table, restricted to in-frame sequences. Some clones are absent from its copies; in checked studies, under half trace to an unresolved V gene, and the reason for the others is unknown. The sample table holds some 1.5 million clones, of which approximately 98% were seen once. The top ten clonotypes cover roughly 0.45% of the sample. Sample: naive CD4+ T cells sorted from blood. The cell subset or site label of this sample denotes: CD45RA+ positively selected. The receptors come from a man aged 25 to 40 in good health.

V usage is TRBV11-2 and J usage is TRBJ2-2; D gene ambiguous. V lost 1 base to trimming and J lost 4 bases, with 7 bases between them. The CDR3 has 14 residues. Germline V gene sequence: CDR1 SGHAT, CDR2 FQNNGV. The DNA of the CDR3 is TGTGCCAGCAGCTTAGGGTCCGTCACCGGGGAGCTGTTTTTT. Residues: CASSLGSVTGELFF.

Written as DNA, the CDR3 is TGTGCCAGCAGCTTATATGATAGGGACGTTGGCTACACCTTC. This translates into CASSLYDRDVGYTF. This chain links TRBV13 with TRBJ1-2, with TRBD1 as a possible D gene (5 bases). Germline loops: CDR1 PRHDT, CDR2 FYEKMQ (reference sequence). The CDR3 has 14 amino acids. V dropped 2 bases and J dropped 7 bases, with 14 bases sitting between them.

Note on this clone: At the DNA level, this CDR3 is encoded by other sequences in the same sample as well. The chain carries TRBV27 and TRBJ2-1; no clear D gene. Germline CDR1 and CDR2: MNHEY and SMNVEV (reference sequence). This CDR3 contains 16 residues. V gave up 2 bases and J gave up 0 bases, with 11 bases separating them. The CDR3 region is CASSLPPGSSYNEQFF. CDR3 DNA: TGTGCCAGCAGTTTACCCCCAGGAAGCTCCTACAATGAGCAGTTCTTC.

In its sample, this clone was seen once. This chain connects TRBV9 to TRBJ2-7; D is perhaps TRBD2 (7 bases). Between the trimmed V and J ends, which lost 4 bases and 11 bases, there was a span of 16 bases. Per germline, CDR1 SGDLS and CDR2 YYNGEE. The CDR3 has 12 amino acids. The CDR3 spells CASSPREGVEYF. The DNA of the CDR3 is TGTGCCAGCAGCCCGAGGGAGGGGGTTGAGTACTTC.

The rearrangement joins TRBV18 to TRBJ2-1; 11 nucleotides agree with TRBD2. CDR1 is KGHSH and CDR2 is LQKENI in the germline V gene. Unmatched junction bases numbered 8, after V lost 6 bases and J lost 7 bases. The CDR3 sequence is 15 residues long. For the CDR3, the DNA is TGTGCCAGCTCTTCGGGACTAGCGGAACTGAATGAGCAGTTCTTC. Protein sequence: CASSSGLAELNEQFF.

The CDR3 protein is CAWSNRGPINQPQHF. CDR3 sequence (DNA): TGTGCCTGGAGCAACCGCGGGCCGATTAATCAGCCCCAGCATTTT. V gene TRBV30 combines with J gene TRBJ1-5, with D unresolved. The V end lost 3 bases, the J end lost 4 bases, and 16 bases lay between the germline ends. The CDR3 spans 15 residues. Germline V gives CDR1 GTSNPN, CDR2 SVGIG (reference sequence). Drawing the rest from reference TRBV30 and TRBJ1-5, the complete variable domain is SQTIHQWPATLVQPVGSPLSLECTVEGTSNPNLYWYRQAAGRGLQLLFYSVGIGQISSEVPQNLSASRPQDRQFILSSKKLLLSDSGFYLCAWSNRGPINQPQHFGDGTRLSIL.

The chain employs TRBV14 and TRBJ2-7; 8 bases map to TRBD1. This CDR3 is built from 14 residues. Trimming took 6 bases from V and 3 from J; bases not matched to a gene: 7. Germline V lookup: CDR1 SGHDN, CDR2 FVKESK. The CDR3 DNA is TGTGCCAGCAGTTCGACAGGGGCAGACTACGAGCAGTACTTC. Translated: CASSSTGADYEQYF.

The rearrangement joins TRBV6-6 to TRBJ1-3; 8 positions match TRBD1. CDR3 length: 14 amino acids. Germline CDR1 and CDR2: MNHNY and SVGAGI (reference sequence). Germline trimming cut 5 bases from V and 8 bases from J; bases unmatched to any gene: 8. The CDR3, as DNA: TGTGCCAGCAGTCTATGGACAGGGAAAGACACCATATATTTT. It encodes CASSLWTGKDTIYF.

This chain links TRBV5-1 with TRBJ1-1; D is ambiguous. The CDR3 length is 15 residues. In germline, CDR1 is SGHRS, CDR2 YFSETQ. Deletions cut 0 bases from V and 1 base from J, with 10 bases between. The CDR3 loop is CASSLAPGWNTEAFF. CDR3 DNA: TGCGCCAGCAGCTTGGCCCCGGGTTGGAACACTGAAGCTTTCTTT.

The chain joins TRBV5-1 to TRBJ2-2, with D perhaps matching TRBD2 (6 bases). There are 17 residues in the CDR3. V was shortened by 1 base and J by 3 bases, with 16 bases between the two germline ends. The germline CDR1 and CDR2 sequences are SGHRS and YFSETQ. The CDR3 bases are TGCGCCAGCAGCTTGTTTTCCCCAGCGGGCGACACCGGGGAGCTGTTTTTT. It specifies CASSLFSPAGDTGELFF.

CDR3: CASGSVGPTYEQYF. DNA of the CDR3: TGTGCCAGCGGATCTGTCGGCCCAACCTACGAGCAGTACTTC. The V gene is TRBV5-6, the J gene TRBJ2-7; no reliable D call. The CDR3 totals 14 residues. Deletions cut 7 bases from V and 2 bases from J, with 16 bases between. Germline CDR1 reads SGHDT; CDR2 reads YYEEEE.

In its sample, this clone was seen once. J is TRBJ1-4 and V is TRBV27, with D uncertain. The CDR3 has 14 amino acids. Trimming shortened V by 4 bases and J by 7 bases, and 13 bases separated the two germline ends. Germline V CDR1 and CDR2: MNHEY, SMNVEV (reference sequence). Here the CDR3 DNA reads TGTGCCAGCAGTTATGGGAGAAGAGTTGAAAAACTGTTTTTT. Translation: CASSYGRRVEKLFF.

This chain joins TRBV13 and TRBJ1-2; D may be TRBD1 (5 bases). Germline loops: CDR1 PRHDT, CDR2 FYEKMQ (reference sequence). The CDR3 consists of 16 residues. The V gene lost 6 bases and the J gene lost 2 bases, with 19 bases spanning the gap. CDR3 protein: CASRGPRQIKNYGYTF. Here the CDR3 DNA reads TGTGCCAGCAGAGGCCCTAGACAGATTAAAAACTATGGCTACACCTTC.

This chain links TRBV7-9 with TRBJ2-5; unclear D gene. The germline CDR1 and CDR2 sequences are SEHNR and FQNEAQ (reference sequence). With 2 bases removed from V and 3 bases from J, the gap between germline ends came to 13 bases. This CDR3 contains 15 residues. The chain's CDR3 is CASSLSGSREETQYF. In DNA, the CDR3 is TGTGCCAGCAGCTTATCGGGCAGTCGAGAAGAGACCCAGTACTTC.

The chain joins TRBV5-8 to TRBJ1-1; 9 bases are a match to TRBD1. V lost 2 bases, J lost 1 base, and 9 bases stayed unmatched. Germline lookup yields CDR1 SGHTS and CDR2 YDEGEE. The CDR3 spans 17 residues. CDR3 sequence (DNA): TGTGCCAGCAGCTTCCGGGACAGGGCTAACCGGAACACTGAAGCTTTCTTT. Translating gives CASSFRDRANRNTEAFF. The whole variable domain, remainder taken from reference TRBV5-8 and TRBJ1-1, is EAGVTQSPTHLIKTRGQQATLRCSPISGHTSVYWYQQALGLGLQFLLWYDEGEERNRGNFPPRFSGRQFPNYSSELNVNALELEDSALYLCASSFRDRANRNTEAFFGQGTRLTVV.

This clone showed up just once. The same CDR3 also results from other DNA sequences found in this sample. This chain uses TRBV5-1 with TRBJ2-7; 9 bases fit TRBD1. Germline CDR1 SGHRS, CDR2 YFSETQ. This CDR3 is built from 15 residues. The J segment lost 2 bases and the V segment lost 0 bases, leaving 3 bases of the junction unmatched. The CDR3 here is CASSLAGQGPYEQYF. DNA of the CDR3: TGCGCCAGCAGCTTGGCCGGACAGGGGCCCTACGAGCAGTACTTC. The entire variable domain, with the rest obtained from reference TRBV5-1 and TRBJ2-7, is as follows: KAGVTQTPRYLIKTRGQQVTLSCSPISGHRSVSWYQQTPGQGLQFLFEYFSETQRNKGNFPGRFSGRQFSNSRSEMNVSTLELGDSALYLCASSLAGQGPYEQYFGPGTRLTVT.

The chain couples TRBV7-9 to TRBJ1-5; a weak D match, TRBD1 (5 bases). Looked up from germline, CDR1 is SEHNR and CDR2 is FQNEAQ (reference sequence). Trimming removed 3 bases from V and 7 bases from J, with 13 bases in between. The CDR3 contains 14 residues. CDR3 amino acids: CASSFGGSPQPQHF. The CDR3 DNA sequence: TGTGCCAGCAGCTTTGGGGGGTCCCCCCAGCCCCAGCATTTT.

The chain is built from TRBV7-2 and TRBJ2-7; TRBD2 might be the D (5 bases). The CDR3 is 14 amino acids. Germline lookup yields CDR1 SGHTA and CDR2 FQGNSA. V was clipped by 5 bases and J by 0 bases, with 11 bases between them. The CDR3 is CASSRLGSSYEQYF. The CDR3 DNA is TGTGCCAGCAGCCGGCTGGGGAGCTCCTACGAGCAGTACTTC. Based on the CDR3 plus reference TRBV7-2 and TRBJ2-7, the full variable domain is GAGVSQSPSNKVTEKGKDVELRCDPISGHTALYWYRQSLGQGLEFLIYFQGNSAPDKSGLPSDRFSAERTGGSVSTLTIQRTQQEDSAVYLCASSRLGSSYEQYFGPGTRLTVT.

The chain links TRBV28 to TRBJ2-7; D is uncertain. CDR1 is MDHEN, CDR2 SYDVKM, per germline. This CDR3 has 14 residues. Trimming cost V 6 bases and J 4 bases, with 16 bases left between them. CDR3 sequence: CASSIYNRFYEQYF. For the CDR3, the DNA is TGTGCCAGCAGCATATACAATCGTTTTTACGAGCAGTACTTC.

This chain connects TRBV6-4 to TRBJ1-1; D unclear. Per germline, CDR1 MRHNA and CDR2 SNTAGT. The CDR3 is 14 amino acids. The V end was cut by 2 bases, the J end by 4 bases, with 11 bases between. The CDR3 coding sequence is TGTGCCAGCAGTGACGGCAGGCTGGGCACTGAAGCTTTCTTT. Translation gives CASSDGRLGTEAFF.

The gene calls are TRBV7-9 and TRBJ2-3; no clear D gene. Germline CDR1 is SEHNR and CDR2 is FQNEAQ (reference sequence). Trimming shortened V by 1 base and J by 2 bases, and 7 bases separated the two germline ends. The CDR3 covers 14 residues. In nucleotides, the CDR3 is TGTGCCAGCAGCTTAGGGCTATTCACAGATACGCAGTATTTT. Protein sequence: CASSLGLFTDTQYF.

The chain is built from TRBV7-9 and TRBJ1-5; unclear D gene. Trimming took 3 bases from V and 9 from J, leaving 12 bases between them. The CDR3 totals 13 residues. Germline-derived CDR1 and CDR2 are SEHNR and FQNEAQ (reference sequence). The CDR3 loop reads CASSLSLIGPQHF. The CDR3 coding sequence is TGTGCCAGCAGCTTGTCCCTCATTGGGCCCCAGCATTTT.

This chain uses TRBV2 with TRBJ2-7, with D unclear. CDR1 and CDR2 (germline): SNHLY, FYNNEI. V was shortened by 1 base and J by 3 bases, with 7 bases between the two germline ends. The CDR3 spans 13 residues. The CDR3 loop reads CASSEVGRYEQYF. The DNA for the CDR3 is TGTGCCAGCAGTGAAGTAGGCCGCTACGAGCAGTACTTC. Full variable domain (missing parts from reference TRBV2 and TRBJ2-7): EPEVTQTPSHQVTQMGQEVILRCVPISNHLYFYWYRQILGQKVEFLVSFYNNEISEKSEIFDDQFSVERPDGSNFTLKIRSTKLEDSAMYFCASSEVGRYEQYFGPGTRLTVT.

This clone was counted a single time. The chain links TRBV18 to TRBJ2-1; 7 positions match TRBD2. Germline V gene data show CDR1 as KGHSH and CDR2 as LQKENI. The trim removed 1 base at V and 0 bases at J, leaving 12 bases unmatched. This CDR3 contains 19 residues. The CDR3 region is CASSPRLALDLSSYNEQFF. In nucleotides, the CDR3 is TGTGCCAGCTCACCACGACTAGCCCTAGACCTGAGCTCCTACAATGAGCAGTTCTTC.

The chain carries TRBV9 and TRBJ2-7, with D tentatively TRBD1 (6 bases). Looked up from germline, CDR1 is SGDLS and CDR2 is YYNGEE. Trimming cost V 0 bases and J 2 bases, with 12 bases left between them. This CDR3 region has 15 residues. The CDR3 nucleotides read TGTGCCAGCAGCGTAGGGGTACAGGGTACCTACGAGCAGTACTTC. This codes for CASSVGVQGTYEQYF.

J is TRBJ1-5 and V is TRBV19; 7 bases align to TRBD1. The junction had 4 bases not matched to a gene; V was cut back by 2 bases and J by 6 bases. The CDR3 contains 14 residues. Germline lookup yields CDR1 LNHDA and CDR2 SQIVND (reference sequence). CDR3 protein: CASSITGASQPQHF. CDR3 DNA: TGTGCCAGTAGTATAACAGGGGCCAGTCAGCCCCAGCATTTT.

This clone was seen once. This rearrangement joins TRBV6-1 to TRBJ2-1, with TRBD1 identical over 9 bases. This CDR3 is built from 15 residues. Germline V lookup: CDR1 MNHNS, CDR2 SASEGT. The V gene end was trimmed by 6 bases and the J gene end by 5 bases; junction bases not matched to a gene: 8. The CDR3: CASRVGTGYDNEQFF. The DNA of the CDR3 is TGTGCCAGCAGAGTAGGGACAGGGTATGACAATGAGCAGTTCTTC.

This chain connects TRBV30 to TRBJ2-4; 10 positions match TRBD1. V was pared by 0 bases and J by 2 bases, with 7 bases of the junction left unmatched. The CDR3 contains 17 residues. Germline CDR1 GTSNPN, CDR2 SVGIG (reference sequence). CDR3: CAWSVVRTGGTKNIQYF. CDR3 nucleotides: TGTGCCTGGAGTGTAGTTAGGACAGGGGGGACCAAAAACATTCAGTACTTC.

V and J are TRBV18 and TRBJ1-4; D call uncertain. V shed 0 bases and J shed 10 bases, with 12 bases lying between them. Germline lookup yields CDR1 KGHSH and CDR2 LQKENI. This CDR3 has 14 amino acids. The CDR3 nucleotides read TGTGCCAGCTCACCACCGGCAGGAATGAGAAAACTGTTTTTT. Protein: CASSPPAGMRKLFF.

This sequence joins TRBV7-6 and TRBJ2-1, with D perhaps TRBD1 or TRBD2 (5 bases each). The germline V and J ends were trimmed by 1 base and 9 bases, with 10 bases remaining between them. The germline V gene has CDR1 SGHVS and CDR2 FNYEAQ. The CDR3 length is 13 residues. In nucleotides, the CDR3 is TGTGCCAGCAGCTTAGTGGGGGTGAGTGAGCAGTTCTTC. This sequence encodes CASSLVGVSEQFF.

CDR3 sequence reads: CASRVQDTEAFF. The CDR3 bases are TGTGCCAGCAGGGTTCAAGACACTGAAGCTTTCTTT. V is TRBV28 and J is TRBJ1-1; no definite D call. The CDR3 loop spans 12 amino acids. The V gene's germline CDR1 is MDHEN and CDR2 SYDVKM. Trimming pared 6 bases from V and 3 bases from J, leaving 8 bases between.

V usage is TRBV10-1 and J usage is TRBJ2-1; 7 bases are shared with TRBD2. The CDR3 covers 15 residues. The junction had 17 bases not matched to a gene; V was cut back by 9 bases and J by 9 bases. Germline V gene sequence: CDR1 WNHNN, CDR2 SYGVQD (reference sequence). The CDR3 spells CASSPGLVRIGEQFF. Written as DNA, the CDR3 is TGCGCCAGTAGCCCCGGACTAGTTAGGATTGGTGAGCAGTTCTTC.